This TCR beta chain appears in the sequencing data of a study of tumor-infiltrating lymphocytes in glioblastoma multiforme (TCRdb year 2017). Notes on the research overall: To test whether intratumoral genomic heterogeneity fosters TIL diversity, the study jointly examined somatic mutations, TIL diversity and immune response activity.

The AllPrep DNA/RNA mini kit was used to purify genomic DNA and total RNA simultaneously from each of the nine to eleven tumor samples. Every RNA sample had an OD 260/280 ratio above 1.9 and an RNA integrity number above 6.5. Turning to this clonotype: The antigen it recognizes is unknown. No qualities accompany the bases; no much larger clone lies one base away.

Using a modified ARM-PCR protocol with multiple V-beta primers and a C-beta primer, the team built TCRB libraries from RNA through three nested multiplex PCR rounds. TCRB-specific cDNA was synthesized from roughly 0.47 ug total RNA with ProtoScript II Reverse Transcriptase and a C-beta primer. The description of the TCRB libraries did not mention any unique molecular identifiers. In the third PCR, barcodes and adapters were added over about 23 cycles with Deep VentR (exo-) polymerase, after which 250-500 bp bands were gel purified. An Illumina HiSeq 2500 generating 250 bp paired-end reads was used to sequence the TCRB libraries. The paper's data handling went like this. Reads were cleaned with Trimmomatic, merged with FLASH, assigned V, D and J segments with MiGEC, and analyzed with VDJtools. The Shannon-Wiener diversity index, calculated using VDJtools, was used to quantify repertoire diversity. TCRdb reworked the public reads: Q25 trimming with fastp, MiXCR clone assembly, productive beta chains retained. A single entry per CDR3 protein holds the most common genes and DNA from its merged rows. TCRdb's processing, not the study's, gives the V and J calls here. This sample has some 13,000 distinct CDR3 sequences in its table, and 64% of those were observed once. The ten largest make up about a third of the sample.

On the study overall, not on this receptor specifically: T cells were not sorted into functional subsets, which the authors noted as a future improvement. Generalizability is limited because the TCR and somatic mutation analysis included only one glioblastoma patient. Because T cells carry unequal numbers of TCR transcripts, RNA-based TCR sequencing may distort clone frequencies.

The CDR3 runs 15 residues from the cysteine to the phenylalanine. Here the CDR3 DNA is all that survives: 45 bases in frame from base 1. From V the trimming removes 2 bases and from J it removes 6 bases, while the gene matches leave 7 bases of the junction unaccounted for. Looking up the germline V gene (reference sequence) yields CDR1 SGHNT and CDR2 YYREEE. The sequence links TRBV5-4 to TRBJ2-1, and 8 bases in between align with TRBD1. The sequence was collected from a male donor with glioblastoma. Sequenced: brain tumor tissue. The nucleotides are TGTGCCAGCAGCTTCGCTACAGGGGGTTTCAATGAGCAGTTCTTC. It is translated as CASSFATGGFNEQFF.